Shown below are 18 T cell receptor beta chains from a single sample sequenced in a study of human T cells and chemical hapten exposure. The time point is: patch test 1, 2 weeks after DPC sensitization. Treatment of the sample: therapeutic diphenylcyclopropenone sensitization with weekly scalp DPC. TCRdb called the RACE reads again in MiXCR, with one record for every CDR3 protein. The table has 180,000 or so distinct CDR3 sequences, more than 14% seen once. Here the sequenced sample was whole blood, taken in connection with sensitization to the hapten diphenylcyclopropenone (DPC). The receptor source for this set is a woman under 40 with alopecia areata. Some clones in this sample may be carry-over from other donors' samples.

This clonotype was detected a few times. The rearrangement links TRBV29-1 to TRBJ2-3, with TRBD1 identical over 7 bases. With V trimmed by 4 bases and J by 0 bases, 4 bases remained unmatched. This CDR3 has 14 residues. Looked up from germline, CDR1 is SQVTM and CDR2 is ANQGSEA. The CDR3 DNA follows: TGCAGCGTTGCGACAGGGTCTAGCACAGATACGCAGTATTTT. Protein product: CSVATGSSTDTQYF.

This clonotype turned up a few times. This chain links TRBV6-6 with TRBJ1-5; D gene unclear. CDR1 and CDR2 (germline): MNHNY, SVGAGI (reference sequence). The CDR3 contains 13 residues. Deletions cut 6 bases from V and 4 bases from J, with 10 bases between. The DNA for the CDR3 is TGTGCCAGCAGCGACCCTTTAAATCAGCCCCAGCATTTT. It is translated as CASSDPLNQPQHF.

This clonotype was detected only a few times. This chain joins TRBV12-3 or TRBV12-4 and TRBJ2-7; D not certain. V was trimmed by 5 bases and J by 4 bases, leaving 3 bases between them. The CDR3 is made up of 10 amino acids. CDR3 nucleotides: TGTGCCAGCAGTGGGTACGAGCAGTACTTC. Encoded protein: CASSGYEQYF.

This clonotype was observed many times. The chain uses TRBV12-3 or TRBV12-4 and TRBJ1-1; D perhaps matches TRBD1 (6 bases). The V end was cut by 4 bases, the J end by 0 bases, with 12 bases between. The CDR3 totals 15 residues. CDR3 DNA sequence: TGTGCCAGCAGTTACGGACAGCTTATGAACACTGAAGCTTTCTTT. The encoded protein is CASSYGQLMNTEAFF.

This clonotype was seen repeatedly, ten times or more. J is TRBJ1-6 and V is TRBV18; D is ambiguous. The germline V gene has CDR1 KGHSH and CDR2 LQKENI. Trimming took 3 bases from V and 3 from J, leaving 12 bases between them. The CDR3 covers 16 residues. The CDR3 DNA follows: TGTGCCAGCTCACCCACGAGGACCGACTATAATTCACCCCTCCACTTT. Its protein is CASSPTRTDYNSPLHF.

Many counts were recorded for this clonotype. The CDR3 here is CASSLSSRANTEAFF. The CDR3, as DNA: TGTGCCAGCAGCTTGTCATCCAGAGCGAACACTGAAGCTTTCTTT. The J gene is TRBJ1-1, the V gene TRBV5-6; D is unresolved. CDR3 length equals 15 residues. V lost 1 base and J 1 base, leaving 11 bases between the germline ends. From germline, CDR1 is SGHDT and CDR2 YYEEEE.

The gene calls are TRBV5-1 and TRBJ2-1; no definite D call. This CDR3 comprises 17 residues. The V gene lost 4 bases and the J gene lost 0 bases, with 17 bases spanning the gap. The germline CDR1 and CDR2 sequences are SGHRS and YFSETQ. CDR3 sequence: CASSLLLLGSSYNEQFF. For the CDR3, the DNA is TGCGCCAGCAGCCTCTTATTATTGGGTAGCTCCTACAATGAGCAGTTCTTC.

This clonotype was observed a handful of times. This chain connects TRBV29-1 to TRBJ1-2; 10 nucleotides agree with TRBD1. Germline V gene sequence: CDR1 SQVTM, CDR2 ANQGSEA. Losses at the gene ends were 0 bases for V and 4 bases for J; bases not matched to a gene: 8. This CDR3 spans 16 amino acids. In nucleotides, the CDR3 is TGCAGCGTTGAAGAGGCTGGGGACAGGGGATTCTATGGCTACACCTTC. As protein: CSVEEAGDRGFYGYTF. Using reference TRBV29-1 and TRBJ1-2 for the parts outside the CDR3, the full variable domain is SAVISQKPSRDICQRGTSLTIQCQVDSQVTMMFWYRQQPGQSLTLIATANQGSEATYESGFVIDKFPISRPNLTFSTLTVSNMSPEDSSIYLCSVEEAGDRGFYGYTFGSGTRLTVV.

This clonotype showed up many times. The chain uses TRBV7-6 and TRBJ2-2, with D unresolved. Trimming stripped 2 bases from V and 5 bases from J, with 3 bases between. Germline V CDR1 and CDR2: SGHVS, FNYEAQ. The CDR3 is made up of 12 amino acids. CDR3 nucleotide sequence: TGTGCCAGCAGCTTAAGTACCGGGGAGCTGTTTTTT. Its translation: CASSLSTGELFF. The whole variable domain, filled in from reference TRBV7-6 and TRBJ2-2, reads GAGVSQSPRYKVTKRGQDVALRCDPISGHVSLYWYRQALGQGPEFLTYFNYEAQQDKSGLPNDRFSAERPEGSISTLTIQRTEQRDSAMYRCASSLSTGELFFGEGSRLTVL.

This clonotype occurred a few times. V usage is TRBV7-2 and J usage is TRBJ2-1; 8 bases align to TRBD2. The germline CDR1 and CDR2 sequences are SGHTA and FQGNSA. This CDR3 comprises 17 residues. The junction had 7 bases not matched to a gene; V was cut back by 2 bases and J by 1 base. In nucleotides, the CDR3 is TGTGCCAGCAGCTTATTCGCGGGGGGCGGGTCCTACAATGAGCAGTTCTTC. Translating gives CASSLFAGGGSYNEQFF.

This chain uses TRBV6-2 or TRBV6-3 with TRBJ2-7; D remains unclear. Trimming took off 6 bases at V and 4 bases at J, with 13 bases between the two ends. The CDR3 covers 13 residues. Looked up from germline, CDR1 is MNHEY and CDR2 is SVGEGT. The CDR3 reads CASRDLGRYEQYF. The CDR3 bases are TGTGCCAGCAGAGATCTTGGCCGGTACGAGCAGTACTTC.

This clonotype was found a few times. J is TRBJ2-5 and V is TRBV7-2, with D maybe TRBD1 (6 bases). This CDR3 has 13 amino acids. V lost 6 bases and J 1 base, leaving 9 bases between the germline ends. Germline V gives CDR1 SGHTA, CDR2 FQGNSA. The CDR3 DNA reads TGTGCCAGCAGGAGGGACATCCAAGAGACCCAGTACTTC. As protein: CASRRDIQETQYF.

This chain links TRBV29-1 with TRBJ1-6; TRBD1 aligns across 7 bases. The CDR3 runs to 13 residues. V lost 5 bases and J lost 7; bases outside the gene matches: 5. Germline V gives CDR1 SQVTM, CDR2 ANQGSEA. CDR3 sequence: CSVRTGINSPLHF. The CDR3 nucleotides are TGCAGCGTTCGGACAGGCATCAATTCACCCCTCCACTTT.

The CDR3 DNA is TGTGCCAGCAGTTTAAAGGGCGAGCAGTTCTTC. Protein sequence: CASSLKGEQFF. This sequence joins TRBV28 and TRBJ2-1; D is unclear. The CDR3 covers 11 residues. V lost 2 bases, J lost 10 bases, and 6 bases lay in between. Germline V gene lookup returns CDR1 MDHEN and CDR2 SYDVKM.

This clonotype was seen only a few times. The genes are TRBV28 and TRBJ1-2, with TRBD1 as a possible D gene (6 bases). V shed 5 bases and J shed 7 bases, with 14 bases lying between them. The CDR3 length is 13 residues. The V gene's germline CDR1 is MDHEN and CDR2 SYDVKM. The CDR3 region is CASSRQGTSGYTF. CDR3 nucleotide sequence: TGTGCCAGCAGTCGCCAGGGGACAAGTGGCTACACCTTC.

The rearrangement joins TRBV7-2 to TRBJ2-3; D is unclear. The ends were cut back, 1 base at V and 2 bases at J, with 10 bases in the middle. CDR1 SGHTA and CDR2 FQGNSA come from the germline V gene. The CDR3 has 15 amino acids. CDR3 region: CASSLGGTHTDTQYF. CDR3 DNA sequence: TGTGCCAGCAGCTTAGGTGGCACGCACACAGATACGCAGTATTTT. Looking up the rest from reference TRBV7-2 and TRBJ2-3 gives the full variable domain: GAGVSQSPSNKVTEKGKDVELRCDPISGHTALYWYRQSLGQGLEFLIYFQGNSAPDKSGLPSDRFSAERTGGSVSTLTIQRTQQEDSAVYLCASSLGGTHTDTQYFGPGTRLTVL.

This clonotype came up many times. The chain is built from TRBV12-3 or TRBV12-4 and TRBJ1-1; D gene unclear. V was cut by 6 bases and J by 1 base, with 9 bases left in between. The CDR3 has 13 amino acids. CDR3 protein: CASRGVRNTEAFF. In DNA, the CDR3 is TGTGCCAGCAGGGGTGTTCGGAACACTGAAGCTTTCTTT.

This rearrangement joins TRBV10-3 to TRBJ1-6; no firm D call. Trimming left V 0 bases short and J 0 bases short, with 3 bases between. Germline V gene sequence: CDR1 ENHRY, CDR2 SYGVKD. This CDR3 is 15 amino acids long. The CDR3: CAISESSSYNSPLHF. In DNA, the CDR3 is TGTGCCATCAGTGAGTCGAGCTCCTATAATTCACCCCTCCACTTT.